The 22 T cell receptor beta chains listed next were all sequenced from one sample in a study of regulatory T cells in long-lasting Graves disease. Time point defined: persistent/refractory GD, antithyroid drugs over 5 years with positive TRAb. The TCR library was prepared using RNA isolated from PBMCs. Arm-PCR with iRepertoire HTBI primers amplified the CDR3 regions for these TCR beta libraries. TCRdb re-called the multiplex PCR reads with MiXCR, one entry per CDR3 protein. The table lists around 460,000 distinct CDR3 sequences, about a fifth of them singletons. This sample comprised peripheral blood mononuclear cells (PBMCs), obtained when the disease was refractory, from a patient treated with antithyroid drugs. These receptors came from a female donor with Graves disease.

This clonotype was counted only a few times. The chain has TRBV5-1 and TRBJ2-7; 8 bases match TRBD2. The V segment lost 2 bases and the J segment 2 bases; nucleotides outside the gene matches: 6. This CDR3 comprises 15 residues. Germline-derived CDR1 and CDR2 are SGHRS and YFSETQ. The CDR3 protein is CASSFLAGSTYEQYF. The CDR3 DNA sequence: TGCGCCAGCAGCTTCCTAGCGGGTTCCACCTACGAGCAGTACTTC.

This clonotype has just a few counts. The chain employs TRBV4-2 and TRBJ1-1; D possibly corresponds to TRBD1 (5 bases). With 0 bases removed from V and 4 bases from J, the gap between germline ends came to 15 bases. The CDR3 has 16 residues. CDR1 LGHNA and CDR2 YNFKEQ come from the germline V gene. The CDR3 sequence is CASSQDAGSLGTEAFF. CDR3 nucleotides: TGTGCCAGCAGCCAAGACGCAGGGTCCCTGGGCACTGAAGCTTTCTTT.

This chain links TRBV20-1 with TRBJ1-2, with D perhaps matching TRBD1 (6 bases). V shed 3 bases and J shed 4 bases, with 12 bases lying between them. The germline CDR1 and CDR2 sequences are DFQATT and SNEGSKA (reference sequence). The CDR3 length is 13 residues. The CDR3 region has the DNA TGCAGTGCTAGGGGGGGCGCAGGCTATGGCTACACCTTC. Translation: CSARGGAGYGYTF.

This clonotype was counted many times. The CDR3 is CASSGQGSYEQYF. For the CDR3, the DNA is TGTGCCAGCAGCGGACAGGGAAGCTACGAGCAGTACTTC. The J gene is TRBJ2-7, the V gene TRBV6-1; 8 nucleotides line up with TRBD1. CDR1 and CDR2 from the germline V gene are MNHNS and SASEGT. The CDR3 extends over 13 amino acids. Trimming took 6 bases from V and 3 from J; bases not matched to a gene: 4.

There are many counts of this clonotype. The chain couples TRBV6-1 to TRBJ2-5; 7 bases fit TRBD1. In germline, CDR1 is MNHNS, CDR2 SASEGT. With 6 bases clipped from V and 4 bases from J, the junction kept 17 bases outside the gene matches. CDR3 length: 17 residues. The CDR3 nucleotides read TGTGCCAGCAGCTCGTACTCCGGACAGGAAGGGATAGAGACCCAGTACTTC. It codes for CASSSYSGQEGIETQYF.

V and J are TRBV7-2 and TRBJ2-1, with a tentative D call TRBD2 (5 bases). CDR3 length: 13 residues. CDR1 is SGHTA, CDR2 FQGNSA, per germline. V was clipped by 5 bases and J by 4 bases, with 9 bases between them. Here the CDR3 DNA reads TGTGCCAGCAGCCGGGGAATGTACAATGAGCAGTTCTTC. Its protein is CASSRGMYNEQFF.

The V call is TRBV5-1, the J call TRBJ2-5, with a possible D match to TRBD2 (5 bases). The V end was cut by 4 bases, the J end by 5 bases, with 12 bases between. This CDR3 comprises 13 residues. Germline V gives CDR1 SGHRS, CDR2 YFSETQ. CDR3 in DNA: TGCGCCAGCAGCGAGGGCTCTACGGAGACCCAGTACTTC. As protein: CASSEGSTETQYF.

This clonotype was seen many times. At one end the junction does not follow the germline gene, possibly because of a read error. This chain connects TRBV11-2 to TRBJ2-7; D is possibly TRBD1 (6 bases). Germline V gene data show CDR1 as SGHAT and CDR2 as FQNNGV. The CDR3 sequence is 16 residues long. The CDR3 is CASSGGGGQSSYERYF. The CDR3 bases are TGTGCCAGCAGCGGGGGTGGTGGACAGAGCTCCTACGAGCGGTACTTC. The whole variable domain, filled in from reference TRBV11-2 and TRBJ2-7, reads EAGVAQSPRYKIIEKRQSVAFWCNPISGHATLYWYQQILGQGPKLLIQFQNNGVVDDSQLPKDRFSAERLKGVDSTLKIQPAKLEDSAVYLCASSGGGGQSSYERYFGPGTRLTVT.

This clonotype was found a few times. The chain has TRBV4-1 and TRBJ1-1; D might be TRBD1 (5 bases). The CDR3 consists of 15 residues. V lost 0 bases, J lost 3 bases, and 11 bases lay in between. CDR1 is MGHRA and CDR2 is YSYEKL in the germline V gene. The CDR3 DNA reads TGCGCCAGCAGCCAAGATTGGGGGAGTGACACTGAAGCTTTCTTT. It translates to CASSQDWGSDTEAFF.

CDR3 in amino acids: CASSPGQGVSAYGYTF. CDR3 in DNA: TGTGCCAGCAGCCCGGGACAGGGGGTCAGTGCCTATGGCTACACCTTC. The chain recombines TRBV14 with TRBJ1-2; TRBD1 aligns across 11 bases. V trimming: 4 bases; J trimming: 4 bases; junction bases outside the gene matches: 8. The CDR3 runs 16 residues. Germline values: CDR1 SGHDN, CDR2 FVKESK.

This clonotype turned up a few times. The genes are TRBV5-1 and TRBJ1-3; 7 positions agree with TRBD1. V gave up 4 bases and J gave up 2 bases; unmatched junction bases: 3. The CDR3 has 14 residues. From germline, CDR1 is SGHRS and CDR2 YFSETQ. CDR3 sequence reads: CASSGTATGNTIYF. The CDR3 DNA reads TGCGCCAGCAGCGGGACAGCCACTGGAAACACCATATATTTT.

The chain employs TRBV6-1 and TRBJ2-7; D possibly corresponds to TRBD2 (5 bases). Germline CDR1 reads MNHNS; CDR2 reads SASEGT. The CDR3 has 14 amino acids. V gave up 11 bases and J gave up 3 bases, with 20 bases separating them. The CDR3 nucleotides read TGTGCCTGCGCGAGAAACCGGGAACTCTACGAGCAGTACTTC. Protein product: CACARNRELYEQYF.

This clonotype was detected a few times. CDR3 in amino acids: CASSIGYSPLHF. CDR3 in DNA: TGTGCCAGTAGTATAGGATATTCACCCCTCCACTTT. This chain links TRBV19 with TRBJ1-6; D not certain. Germline CDR1 reads LNHDA; CDR2 reads SQIVND (reference sequence). The CDR3 is 12 amino acids. Trimming took 1 base from V and 8 from J, leaving 3 bases between them.

This clonotype has a count of ten or more. The V and J genes are TRBV12-3 or TRBV12-4 and TRBJ2-1; 8 bases are a match to TRBD2. The length of the CDR3 is 18 residues. J gave up 2 bases and V 8 bases, and 17 bases lay outside the gene matches. The CDR3 is CASGKSGREVFTYNEQFF. The DNA of the CDR3 is TGTGCCAGCGGCAAAAGTGGGCGGGAGGTCTTTACCTACAATGAGCAGTTCTTC.

The genes are TRBV28 and TRBJ2-4; 9 positions match TRBD1. The CDR3 totals 16 residues. The V and J ends lost 4 bases and 3 bases, in that order; junction bases with no gene match: 7. Germline CDR1 is MDHEN and CDR2 is SYDVKM. The CDR3 bases are TGTGCCAGCAGTTCCGGGGACAGGGATTTCAAAAACATTCAGTACTTC. It codes for CASSSGDRDFKNIQYF.

This clonotype was seen only a few times. V gene TRBV7-9 combines with J gene TRBJ1-2; possible D gene TRBD1, 5 bases. Germline V lookup: CDR1 SEHNR, CDR2 FQNEAQ (reference sequence). This CDR3 comprises 14 residues. Trimming left V 3 bases short and J 2 bases short, with 10 bases between. The CDR3 reads CASSFGGGNYGYTF. The CDR3 nucleotides are TGTGCCAGCAGCTTTGGTGGGGGGAACTATGGCTACACCTTC. The variable domain in full, completed from reference TRBV7-9 and TRBJ1-2, reads DTGVSQNPRHKITKRGQNVTFRCDPISEHNRLYWYRQTLGQGPEFLTYFQNEAQLEKSRLLSDRFSAERPKGSFSTLEIQRTEQGDSAMYLCASSFGGGNYGYTFGSGTRLTVV.

This clonotype occurred a few times. This chain joins TRBV28 and TRBJ2-7; D possibly corresponds to TRBD1 (5 bases). Trimming shortened V by 3 bases and J by 1 base, and 13 bases separated the two germline ends. Per the germline V gene, CDR1 is MDHEN and CDR2 is SYDVKM. The CDR3 consists of 15 residues. In DNA, the CDR3 is TGTGCCAGCAGTTTCCCTGCTCAGGGTTCCTACGAGCAGTACTTC. This codes for CASSFPAQGSYEQYF.

The chain couples TRBV6-1 to TRBJ1-5; 8 bases agree with TRBD1. The CDR3 extends over 15 amino acids. After removal of 5 bases from V and 4 bases from J, the junction contained 7 bases not matched to a gene. The germline gives CDR1 MNHNS, CDR2 SASEGT. The CDR3 spells CASSRQGAKNQPQHF. Here the CDR3 DNA reads TGTGCCAGCAGTCGTCAGGGGGCGAAGAATCAGCCCCAGCATTTT.

The CDR3 loop reads CASSYSTGAAQPQHF. In nucleotides, the CDR3 is TGTGCCAGCAGTTATTCTACGGGGGCGGCTCAGCCCCAGCATTTT. This sequence joins TRBV6-2 or TRBV6-3 and TRBJ1-5; TRBD1 is a possible D gene (6 bases). CDR3 size: 15 residues. V dropped 3 bases and J dropped 6 bases, with 15 bases sitting between them. The V gene's germline CDR1 is MNHEY and CDR2 SVGEGT.

The CDR3 reads CASSGTGTWETQYF. Here the CDR3 DNA reads TGTGCCAGCAGTGGGACAGGGACGTGGGAGACCCAGTACTTC. The chain has TRBV25-1 and TRBJ2-5; 8 nucleotides line up with TRBD1. V gave up 4 bases and J gave up 5 bases; unmatched junction bases: 6. Per germline, CDR1 MGHDK and CDR2 SYGVNS. CDR3 length: 14 amino acids.

This clonotype appeared a few times. This chain links TRBV19 with TRBJ2-7, with a possible D match to TRBD1 (7 bases). V was clipped by 5 bases and J by 4 bases, with 21 bases between them. From germline, CDR1 is LNHDA and CDR2 SQIVND (reference sequence). This CDR3 has 16 residues. This CDR3 is CASSAQLAAGGYEQYF. CDR3 nucleotides: TGTGCCAGTAGTGCCCAACTAGCAGCAGGGGGATACGAGCAGTACTTC.

This clonotype was observed at least ten times. This chain joins TRBV2 and TRBJ1-2; 8 bases fit TRBD1. Per germline, CDR1 SNHLY and CDR2 FYNNEI. This CDR3 is built from 15 residues. V trimming: 6 bases; J trimming: 1 base; junction bases outside the gene matches: 7. The CDR3 spells CASRRDRTNNYGYTF. The DNA of the CDR3 is TGTGCCAGCAGACGGGACAGGACCAATAACTATGGCTACACCTTC. The variable domain in full, completed from reference TRBV2 and TRBJ1-2, reads EPEVTQTPSHQVTQMGQEVILRCVPISNHLYFYWYRQILGQKVEFLVSFYNNEISEKSEIFDDQFSVERPDGSNFTLKIRSTKLEDSAMYFCASRRDRTNNYGYTFGSGTRLTVV.